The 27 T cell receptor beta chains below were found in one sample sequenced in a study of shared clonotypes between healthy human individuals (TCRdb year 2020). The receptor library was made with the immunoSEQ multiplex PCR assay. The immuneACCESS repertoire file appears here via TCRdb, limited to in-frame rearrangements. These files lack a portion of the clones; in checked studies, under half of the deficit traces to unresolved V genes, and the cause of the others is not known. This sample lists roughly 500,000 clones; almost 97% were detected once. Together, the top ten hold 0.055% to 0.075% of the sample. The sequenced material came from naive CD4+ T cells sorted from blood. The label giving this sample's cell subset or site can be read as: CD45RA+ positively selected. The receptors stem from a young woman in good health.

CDR3 in DNA: TGTGCCAGCAGCCCAGGGGATAAGGACGAGCAGTACTTC. It encodes CASSPGDKDEQYF. V is TRBV6-5 and J is TRBJ2-7, with D possibly TRBD1 on 6 matching bases. Trimming pared 6 bases from V and 5 bases from J, leaving 14 bases between. CDR1 is MNHEY, CDR2 SVGAGI, per germline. CDR3 size: 13 residues.

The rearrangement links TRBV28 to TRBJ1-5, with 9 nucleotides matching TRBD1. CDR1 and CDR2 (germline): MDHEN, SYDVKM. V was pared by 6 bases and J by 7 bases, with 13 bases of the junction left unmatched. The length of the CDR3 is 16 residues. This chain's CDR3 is CASRQKLQGARQPQHF. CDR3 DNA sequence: TGTGCCAGCAGGCAAAAACTACAGGGGGCTCGGCAGCCCCAGCATTTT.

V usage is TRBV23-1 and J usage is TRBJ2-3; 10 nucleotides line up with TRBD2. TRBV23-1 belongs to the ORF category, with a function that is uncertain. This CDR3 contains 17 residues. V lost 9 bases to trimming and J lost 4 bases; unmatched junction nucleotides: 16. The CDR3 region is CARGGSGRSSRPDTQYF. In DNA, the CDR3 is TGCGCCAGGGGGGGTAGCGGGAGGTCCTCCAGGCCAGATACGCAGTATTTT.

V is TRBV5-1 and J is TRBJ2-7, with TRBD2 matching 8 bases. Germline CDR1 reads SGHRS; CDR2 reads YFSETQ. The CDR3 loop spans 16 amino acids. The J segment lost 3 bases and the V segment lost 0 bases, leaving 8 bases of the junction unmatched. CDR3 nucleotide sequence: TGCGCCAGCAGCTTGGATGTAGCGGGGACCCTCTACGAGCAGTACTTC. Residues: CASSLDVAGTLYEQYF.

The CDR3 protein is CASSFPPGGATNEKLFF. CDR3 DNA: TGTGCCAGCAGTTTCCCCCCCGGGGGGGCAACTAATGAAAAACTGTTTTTT. The chain carries TRBV28 and TRBJ1-4; TRBD1 might be the D (5 bases). The CDR3 contains 17 residues. CDR1 and CDR2 (germline): MDHEN, SYDVKM. Trimming shortened V by 3 bases and J by 0 bases, and 14 bases separated the two germline ends.

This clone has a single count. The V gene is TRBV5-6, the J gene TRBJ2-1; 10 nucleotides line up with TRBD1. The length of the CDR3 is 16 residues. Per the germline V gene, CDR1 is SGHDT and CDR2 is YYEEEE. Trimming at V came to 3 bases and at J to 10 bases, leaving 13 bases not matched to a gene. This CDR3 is CASSSFGTGVREEQFF. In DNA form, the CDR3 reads TGTGCCAGCAGCTCGTTTGGGACAGGGGTACGGGAGGAGCAGTTCTTC.

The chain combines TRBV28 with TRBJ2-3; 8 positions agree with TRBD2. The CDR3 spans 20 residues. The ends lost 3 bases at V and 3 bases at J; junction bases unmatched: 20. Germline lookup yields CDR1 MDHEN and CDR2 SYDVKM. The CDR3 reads CASSFALAGYPRAQTDTQYF. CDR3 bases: TGTGCCAGCAGTTTTGCGCTAGCGGGCTACCCTAGAGCCCAAACAGATACGCAGTATTTT.

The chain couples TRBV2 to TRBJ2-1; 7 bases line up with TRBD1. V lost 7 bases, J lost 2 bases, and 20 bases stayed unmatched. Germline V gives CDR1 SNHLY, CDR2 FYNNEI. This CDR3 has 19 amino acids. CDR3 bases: TGTGCCAGCATAAGTTCCGTGTTGGGGACAGCGACAACCTACAATGAGCAGTTCTTC. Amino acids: CASISSVLGTATTYNEQFF.

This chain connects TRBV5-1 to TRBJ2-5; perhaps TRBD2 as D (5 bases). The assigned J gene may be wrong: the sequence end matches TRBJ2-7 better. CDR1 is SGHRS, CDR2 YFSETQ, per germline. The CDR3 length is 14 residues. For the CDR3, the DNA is TGCGCCAGCAGCTTGGCTGTGGGAGTCAACGAGCAGTACTTC. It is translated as CASSLAVGVNEQYF.

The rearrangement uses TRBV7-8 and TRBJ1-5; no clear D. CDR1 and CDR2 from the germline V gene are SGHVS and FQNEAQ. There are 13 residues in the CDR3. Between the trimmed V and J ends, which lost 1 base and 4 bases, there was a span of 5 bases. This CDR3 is CASSLGRNQPQHF. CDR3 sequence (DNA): TGTGCCAGCAGCTTAGGGCGGAATCAGCCCCAGCATTTT.

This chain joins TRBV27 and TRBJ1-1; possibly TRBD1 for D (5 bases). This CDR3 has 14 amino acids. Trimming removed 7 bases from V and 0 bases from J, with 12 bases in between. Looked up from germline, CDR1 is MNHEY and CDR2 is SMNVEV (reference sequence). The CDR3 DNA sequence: TGTGCCAGCATTGGACAAGGTCTGAACACTGAAGCTTTCTTT. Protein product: CASIGQGLNTEAFF.

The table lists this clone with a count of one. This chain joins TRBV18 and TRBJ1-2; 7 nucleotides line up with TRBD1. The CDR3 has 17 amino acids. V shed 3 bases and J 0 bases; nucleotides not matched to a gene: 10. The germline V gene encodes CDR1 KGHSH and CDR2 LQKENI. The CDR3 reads CASSPYTGALANYGYTF. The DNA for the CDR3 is TGTGCCAGCTCACCGTACACAGGGGCGTTAGCTAACTATGGCTACACCTTC.

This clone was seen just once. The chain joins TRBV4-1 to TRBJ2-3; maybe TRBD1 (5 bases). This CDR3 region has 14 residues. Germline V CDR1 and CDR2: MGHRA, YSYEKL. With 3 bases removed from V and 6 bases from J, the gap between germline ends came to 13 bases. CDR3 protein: CASSQGLTADTQYF. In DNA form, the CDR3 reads TGCGCCAGCAGCCAGGGGCTAACAGCGGATACGCAGTATTTT.

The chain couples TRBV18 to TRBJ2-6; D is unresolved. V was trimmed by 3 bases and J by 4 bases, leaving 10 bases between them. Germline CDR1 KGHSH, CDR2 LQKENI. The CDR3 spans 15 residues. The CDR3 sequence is CASSPVLGGANVLTF. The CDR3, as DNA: TGTGCCAGCTCACCGGTTCTTGGGGGGGCCAACGTCCTGACTTTC.

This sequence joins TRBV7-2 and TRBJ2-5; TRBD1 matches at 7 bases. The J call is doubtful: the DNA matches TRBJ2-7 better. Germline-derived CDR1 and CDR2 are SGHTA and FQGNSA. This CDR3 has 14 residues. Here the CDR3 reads CASSRDRVVGEQYF. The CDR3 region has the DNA TGTGCCAGCAGCCGAGACAGGGTAGTAGGCGAGCAGTACTTC.

This CDR3 is CASSPRTAYEQYF. The CDR3 DNA follows: TGTGCCAGCAGCCCGAGGACAGCCTACGAGCAGTACTTC. This chain links TRBV7-8 with TRBJ2-7; tentative D call: TRBD1 (6 bases). The germline CDR1 and CDR2 sequences are SGHVS and FQNEAQ. The V end was cut by 5 bases, the J end by 2 bases, with 10 bases between. The CDR3 spans 13 residues.

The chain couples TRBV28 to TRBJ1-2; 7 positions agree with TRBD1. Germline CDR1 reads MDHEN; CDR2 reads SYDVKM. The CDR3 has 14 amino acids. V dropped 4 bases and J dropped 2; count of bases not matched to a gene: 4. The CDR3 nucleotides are TGTGCCAGCAGTTCGAACAGGGGAAACTATGGCTACACCTTC. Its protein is CASSSNRGNYGYTF.

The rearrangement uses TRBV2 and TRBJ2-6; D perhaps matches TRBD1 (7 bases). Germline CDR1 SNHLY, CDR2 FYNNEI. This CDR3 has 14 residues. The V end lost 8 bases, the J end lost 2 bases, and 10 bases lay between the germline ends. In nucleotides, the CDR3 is TGTGCCAGCGACAGGGAGGCTGGGGCCAACGTCCTGACTTTC. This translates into CASDREAGANVLTF.

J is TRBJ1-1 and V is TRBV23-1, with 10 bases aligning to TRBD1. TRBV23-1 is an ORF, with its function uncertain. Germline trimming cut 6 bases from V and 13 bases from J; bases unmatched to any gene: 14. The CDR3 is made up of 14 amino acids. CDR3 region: CASRHLGTGALIFF. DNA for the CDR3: TGCGCCAGCAGACACCTCGGGACAGGGGCCCTCATTTTCTTT.

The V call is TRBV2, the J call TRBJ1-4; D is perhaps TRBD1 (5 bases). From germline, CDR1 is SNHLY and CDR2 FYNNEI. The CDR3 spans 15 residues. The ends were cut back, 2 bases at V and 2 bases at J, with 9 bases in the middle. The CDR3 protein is CASSELGPTNEKLFF. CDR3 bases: TGTGCCAGCAGTGAATTGGGGCCTACTAATGAAAAACTGTTTTTT.

The chain's CDR3 is CAWGRGLAYNEQFF. Written as DNA, the CDR3 is TGTGCCTGGGGCAGGGGGCTAGCCTACAATGAGCAGTTCTTC. V is TRBV30 and J is TRBJ2-1, with 8 bases identical to TRBD1. The length of the CDR3 is 14 residues. With V trimmed by 5 bases and J by 2 bases, 5 bases remained unmatched. Germline V gives CDR1 GTSNPN, CDR2 SVGIG (reference sequence).

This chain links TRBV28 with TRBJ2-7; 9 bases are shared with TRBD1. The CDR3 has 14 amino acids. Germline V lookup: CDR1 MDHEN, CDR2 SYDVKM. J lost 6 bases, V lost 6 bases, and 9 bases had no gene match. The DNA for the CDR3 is TGTGCCAGCAGCTCCGGGACAGGGAGGCGCGAGCAGTACTTC. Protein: CASSSGTGRREQYF.

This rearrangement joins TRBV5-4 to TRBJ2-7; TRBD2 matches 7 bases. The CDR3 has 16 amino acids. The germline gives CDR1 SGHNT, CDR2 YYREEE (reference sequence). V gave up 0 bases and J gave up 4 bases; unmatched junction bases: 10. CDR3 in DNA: TGTGCCAGCAGCTTGGGAGGGAGGGCCCCCAGATACGAGCAGTACTTC. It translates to CASSLGGRAPRYEQYF.

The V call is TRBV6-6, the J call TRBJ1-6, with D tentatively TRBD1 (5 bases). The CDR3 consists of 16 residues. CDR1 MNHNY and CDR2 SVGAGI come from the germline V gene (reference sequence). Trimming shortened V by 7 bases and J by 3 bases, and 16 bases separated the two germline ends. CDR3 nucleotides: TGTGCCAGCAAACCACAAGACAGACTCTATAATTCACCCCTCCACTTT. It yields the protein CASKPQDRLYNSPLHF.

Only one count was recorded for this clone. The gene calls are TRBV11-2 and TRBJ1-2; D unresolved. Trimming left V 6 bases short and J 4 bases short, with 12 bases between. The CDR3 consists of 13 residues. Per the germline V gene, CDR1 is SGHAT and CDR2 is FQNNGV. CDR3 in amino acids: CASSSQEVYGYTF. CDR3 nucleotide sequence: TGTGCCAGCAGTTCCCAGGAGGTCTATGGCTACACCTTC.

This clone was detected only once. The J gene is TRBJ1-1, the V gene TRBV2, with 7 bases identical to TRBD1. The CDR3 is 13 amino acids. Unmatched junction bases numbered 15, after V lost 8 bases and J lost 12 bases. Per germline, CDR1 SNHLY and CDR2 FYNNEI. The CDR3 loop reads CASGGGGAGYPFF. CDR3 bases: TGTGCCAGCGGTGGAGGGGGCGCGGGCTATCCTTTCTTT.

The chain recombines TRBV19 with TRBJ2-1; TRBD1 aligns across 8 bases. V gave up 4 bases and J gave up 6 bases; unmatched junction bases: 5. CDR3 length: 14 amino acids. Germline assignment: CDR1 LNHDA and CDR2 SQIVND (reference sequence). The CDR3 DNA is TGTGCCAGTAGTACGGGACAGGTTGTCAATGAGCAGTTCTTC. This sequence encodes CASSTGQVVNEQFF.